Shown below are 30 T cell receptor beta chains from a single sample sequenced in a study of CD8 T cells in ankylosing spondylitis. TCRdb independently ran MiXCR on the 5' RACE reads; one entry per CDR3 protein. The sample holds a few hundred thousand distinct CDR3 sequences, around 21% seen once. The sample was blood, either unsorted or a sorted T cell fraction (not recorded which). These receptors all stem from a female donor with ankylosing spondylitis or in good health (not recorded which).

This clonotype came up many times. The genes are TRBV29-1 and TRBJ2-3; D not certain. Germline V CDR1 and CDR2: SQVTM, ANQGSEA. The CDR3 totals 11 residues. The V end lost 6 bases, the J end lost 3 bases, and 7 bases lay between the germline ends. The CDR3 sequence: CSVGLTDTQYF. DNA for the CDR3: TGCAGCGTGGGTCTAACAGATACGCAGTATTTT.

This clonotype was observed many times. The V call is TRBV29-1, the J call TRBJ2-2; 8 bases map to TRBD2. V shed 7 bases, J shed 5 bases, and the junction held 12 bases outside the gene matches. CDR1 is SQVTM, CDR2 ANQGSEA, per germline. This CDR3 comprises 15 residues. Here the CDR3 reads CSAKGRGAATGELFF. CDR3 sequence (DNA): TGCAGCGCCAAAGGGCGGGGGGCAGCAACCGGGGAGCTGTTTTTT.

This clonotype was counted only a few times. The J gene is TRBJ2-5, the V gene TRBV6-5; D gene ambiguous. This CDR3 has 15 amino acids. Germline assignment: CDR1 MNHEY and CDR2 SVGAGI. V lost 0 bases, J lost 5 bases, and 13 bases lay in between. The CDR3 bases are TGTGCCAGCAGTTACTCTGGGCCAACTGCGGAGACCCAGTACTTC. Its translation is CASSYSGPTAETQYF.

V and J are TRBV10-3 and TRBJ2-6, with 9 bases fitting TRBD1. The V and J ends lost 8 bases and 0 bases, in that order; junction bases with no gene match: 5. Germline CDR1 ENHRY, CDR2 SYGVKD. There are 16 residues in the CDR3. The DNA of the CDR3 is TGTGCCATCGGGACAGGGTTGCCCTCTGGGGCCAACGTCCTGACTTTC. It specifies CAIGTGLPSGANVLTF.

This clonotype was counted a few times. The gene calls are TRBV9 and TRBJ2-1; D is unclear. V lost 3 bases and J lost 10, with 14 bases in between. From germline, CDR1 is SGDLS and CDR2 YYNGEE. The CDR3 sequence is 13 residues long. CDR3 coding DNA: TGTGCCAGCAGCGGCTGGCAACGATCGGAGCAGTTCTTC. It translates to CASSGWQRSEQFF.

Concerning this clonotype: Mismatch with germline at one junction end may stem from a read error. The chain couples TRBV12-3 or TRBV12-4 to TRBJ2-1; D not resolved. The CDR3 covers 12 residues. The CDR3 nucleotides are TGTGCCAGCAGCACCCTAGGCTTATGGCAGTTATTC. Amino acid sequence: CASSTLGLWQLF.

This sequence joins TRBV3-1 and TRBJ2-1, with 7 bases lining up with TRBD2. Germline V gene lookup returns CDR1 LGHDT and CDR2 YNNKEL (reference sequence). The CDR3 totals 15 residues. J lost 7 bases, V lost 0 bases, and 6 bases had no gene match. The CDR3 here is CASSQEGGVWNEQFF. DNA for the CDR3: TGTGCCAGCAGCCAAGAGGGGGGGGTGTGGAATGAGCAGTTCTTC.

The chain recombines TRBV20-1 with TRBJ2-5; 7 bases are a match to TRBD2. CDR1 is DFQATT, CDR2 SNEGSKA, per germline (reference sequence). This CDR3 comprises 17 residues. Trimming at V came to 3 bases and at J to 1 base, leaving 14 bases not matched to a gene. The CDR3, as DNA: TGCAGTGCTAGCCCCACCCTGACGGGAGGCCCCCAAGAGACCCAGTACTTC. Amino acids: CSASPTLTGGPQETQYF.

This clonotype showed up just a few times. V usage is TRBV15 and J usage is TRBJ2-5; TRBD2 aligns across 8 bases. The CDR3 is made up of 14 amino acids. J was trimmed by 2 bases and V by 1 base; bases with no gene match: 0. From germline, CDR1 is LNHNV and CDR2 YYDKDF (reference sequence). The CDR3 region has the DNA TGTGCCACCAGCAGAGTAGCGGGACAAGAGACCCAGTACTTC. It encodes CATSRVAGQETQYF.

This clonotype was observed many times. The chain carries TRBV20-1 and TRBJ2-1, with D possibly being TRBD2 (6 bases). The germline V gene encodes CDR1 DFQATT and CDR2 SNEGSKA (reference sequence). The CDR3 has 16 amino acids. V lost 5 bases to trimming and J lost 3 bases, with 20 bases between them. DNA for the CDR3: TGCAGTGCTCCACTCTTCCTCGGCGGGGACTACAATGAGCAGTTCTTC. Translated: CSAPLFLGGDYNEQFF.

This sequence joins TRBV4-3 and TRBJ2-3; a weak D match, TRBD1 (7 bases). The CDR3 spans 16 residues. Germline V CDR1 and CDR2: LGHNA, YSLEER. V lost 3 bases and J 2 bases, leaving 15 bases between the germline ends. CDR3 coding DNA: TGCGCCAGCAGCCAGATGGGAGGACAGGTCACAGATACGCAGTATTTT. Translation: CASSQMGGQVTDTQYF.

The chain is built from TRBV20-1 and TRBJ2-3; 13 bases fit TRBD2. CDR3 size: 15 residues. The J segment lost 5 bases and the V segment lost 4 bases, leaving 6 bases of the junction unmatched. The germline V gene has CDR1 DFQATT and CDR2 SNEGSKA (reference sequence). The CDR3 region is CSAIRTSGSRDTQYF. The CDR3 coding sequence is TGCAGTGCTATAAGGACTAGCGGGAGTAGAGATACGCAGTATTTT.

This clonotype was detected a few times. The chain couples TRBV10-3 to TRBJ1-1; 7 nucleotides agree with TRBD1. The germline gives CDR1 ENHRY, CDR2 SYGVKD. This CDR3 is built from 11 residues. Germline trimming cut 10 bases from V and 4 bases from J; bases unmatched to any gene: 3. The CDR3: CATGGSTEAFF. The CDR3 DNA follows: TGTGCCACAGGGGGTAGCACTGAAGCTTTCTTT.

This clonotype was seen a handful of times. The V and J genes are TRBV10-3 and TRBJ2-3; 9 bases map to TRBD2. Germline V gives CDR1 ENHRY, CDR2 SYGVKD. Trimming took 4 bases from V and 4 from J; bases not matched to a gene: 12. The CDR3 consists of 17 residues. The CDR3 spells CAISVRGRGAGSDTQYF. CDR3 DNA: TGTGCCATCAGTGTCCGCGGGAGGGGAGCGGGCTCAGATACGCAGTATTTT.

In its sample, this clonotype was seen a few times. This sequence joins TRBV6-1 and TRBJ1-5; D gene unclear. CDR1 MNHNS and CDR2 SASEGT come from the germline V gene. The CDR3 contains 14 residues. The V end lost 6 bases, the J end lost 3 bases, and 12 bases lay between the germline ends. CDR3 nucleotide sequence: TGTGCCAGCAGCCAAGACCGATACAATCAGCCCCAGCATTTT. It is translated as CASSQDRYNQPQHF.

This chain joins TRBV29-1 and TRBJ1-2; no firm D call. V gave up 3 bases and J gave up 4 bases, with 12 bases separating them. The germline V gene has CDR1 SQVTM and CDR2 ANQGSEA. The length of the CDR3 is 13 residues. The CDR3 sequence: CSVERARGYGYTF. The CDR3 DNA reads TGCAGCGTTGAGAGGGCCCGGGGCTATGGCTACACCTTC.

The V and J genes are TRBV15 and TRBJ1-5; D not certain. The CDR3 sequence is 15 residues long. Germline CDR1 and CDR2: LNHNV and YYDKDF (reference sequence). V was cut by 4 bases and J by 0 bases, with 10 bases left in between. The CDR3 region has the DNA TGTGCCACCAGCACCGACCAATATAGCAATCAGCCCCAGCATTTT. It is translated as CATSTDQYSNQPQHF.

This clonotype has only a few counts. V and J are TRBV29-1 and TRBJ2-2; 7 nucleotides align to TRBD2. V lost 0 bases, J lost 9 bases, and 4 bases stayed unmatched. The CDR3 contains 13 residues. Germline V gene data show CDR1 as SQVTM and CDR2 as ANQGSEA. DNA for the CDR3: TGCAGCGTTGAAGAGGGGGGGAGCCGGGAGCTGTTTTTT. Residues: CSVEEGGSRELFF.

This clonotype has only a few counts. The chain joins TRBV6-1 to TRBJ2-7, with TRBD2 matching 7 bases. This CDR3 is built from 13 residues. J gave up 4 bases and V 5 bases, and 5 bases lay outside the gene matches. The germline gives CDR1 MNHNS, CDR2 SASEGT. CDR3 protein: CASSPSGTYEQYF. DNA of the CDR3: TGTGCCAGCAGTCCTAGCGGAACTTACGAGCAGTACTTC.

The chain uses TRBV28 and TRBJ2-4; 9 bases fit TRBD1. Trimming removed 5 bases from V and 9 bases from J; junction bases left unmatched: 8. Germline V lookup: CDR1 MDHEN, CDR2 SYDVKM. The CDR3 is 14 amino acids. The CDR3 DNA follows: TGTGCCAGCAGTCCACAGACAGGGGGAGGCATTCAGTACTTC. Translated: CASSPQTGGGIQYF.

This clonotype was picked up a small number of times. The chain combines TRBV12-3 or TRBV12-4 with TRBJ2-3; no firm D call. The V gene lost 7 bases and the J gene lost 0 bases, with 14 bases spanning the gap. The CDR3 extends over 15 amino acids. CDR3 DNA sequence: TGTGCCAGCAAAACTCGGGCAGCCAGCACAGATACGCAGTATTTT. This codes for CASKTRAASTDTQYF.

At least ten counts were recorded for this clonotype. CDR3 in amino acids: CASSKLPSRGAYEQYF. CDR3 nucleotides: TGCGCCAGCAGCAAATTACCTAGTAGAGGCGCCTACGAGCAGTACTTC. The chain couples TRBV5-1 to TRBJ2-7, with no clear D. Trimming removed 4 bases at V and 2 bases at J, with 19 bases between. The germline CDR1 and CDR2 sequences are SGHRS and YFSETQ. The CDR3 runs to 16 residues.

The CDR3 DNA reads TGCGCCAGCAGCTCCACCGGCGAGGGGGCTTGGTCCTACAATGAGCAGTTCTTC. Protein: CASSSTGEGAWSYNEQFF. The chain uses TRBV5-1 and TRBJ2-1, with 7 nucleotides matching TRBD1. Looked up from germline, CDR1 is SGHRS and CDR2 is YFSETQ. The CDR3 contains 18 residues. V lost 3 bases, J lost 1 base, and 13 bases stayed unmatched.

CDR3 nucleotide sequence: TGTGCCACCAGAGGGGGCTTGGGTGTAGACATTCAGTACTTC. Protein: CATRGGLGVDIQYF. The V and J genes are TRBV15 and TRBJ2-4; TRBD1 agrees at 7 bases. The CDR3 sequence is 14 residues long. The germline V gene encodes CDR1 LNHNV and CDR2 YYDKDF (reference sequence). J was trimmed by 8 bases and V by 6 bases; bases with no gene match: 10.

In this sample, this clonotype turned up a few times. CDR3 region: CASRTGEKSEQFF. The CDR3 DNA is TGTGCCTCGAGGACCGGGGAGAAGAGTGAGCAGTTCTTC. This chain uses TRBV6-6 with TRBJ2-1; D is possibly TRBD2 (5 bases). V was shortened by 11 bases and J by 9 bases, with 20 bases between the two germline ends. Germline V gene lookup returns CDR1 MNHNY and CDR2 SVGAGI (reference sequence). The CDR3 runs 13 residues.

V is TRBV12-3 or TRBV12-4 and J is TRBJ1-2; TRBD1 aligns across 7 bases. V lost 2 bases, J lost 6 bases, and 3 bases stayed unmatched. The CDR3 runs to 13 residues. CDR3 sequence reads: CASSLSGQNGYTF. The CDR3 DNA is TGTGCCAGCAGTTTATCGGGACAGAATGGCTACACCTTC.

The chain couples TRBV20-1 to TRBJ2-3; TRBD2 agrees at 8 bases. The CDR3 is 15 amino acids. V trimming: 3 bases; J trimming: 2 bases; junction bases outside the gene matches: 7. Germline values: CDR1 DFQATT, CDR2 SNEGSKA (reference sequence). CDR3 loop: CSASPGLAPTDTQYF. The CDR3 DNA follows: TGCAGTGCTAGTCCCGGACTAGCCCCCACAGATACGCAGTATTTT.

J is TRBJ2-4 and V is TRBV19; possible D gene TRBD1, 5 bases. CDR3 length equals 14 residues. Germline V CDR1 and CDR2: LNHDA, SQIVND (reference sequence). V was shortened by 5 bases and J by 8 bases, with 16 bases between the two germline ends. CDR3 sequence (DNA): TGTGCCAGTAGTGCACAGGCTAATATGGACATTCAGTACTTC. Protein product: CASSAQANMDIQYF.

This chain links TRBV9 with TRBJ2-2; D ambiguous. V gave up 0 bases and J gave up 5 bases, with 5 bases separating them. The CDR3 is 13 residues long. Germline V gives CDR1 SGDLS, CDR2 YYNGEE. The CDR3 reads CASSVGVTGELFF. The CDR3 nucleotides read TGTGCCAGCAGCGTAGGGGTAACCGGGGAGCTGTTTTTT.

This clonotype was picked up many times. The V and J genes are TRBV20-1 and TRBJ2-1, with TRBD2 matching over 13 bases. CDR1 is DFQATT, CDR2 SNEGSKA, per germline (reference sequence). This CDR3 is 16 amino acids long. With V trimmed by 6 bases and J by 6 bases, 11 bases remained unmatched. CDR3: CSAPGLAGVKGNEQFF. CDR3 sequence (DNA): TGCAGTGCCCCCGGACTAGCGGGAGTAAAGGGCAATGAGCAGTTCTTC.